This TCR beta chain was recovered during a study of technical replicates of blood from a handful of donors. V shed 6 bases and J shed 1 base, with 6 bases lying between them. The CDR3 extends over 12 amino acids. Germline V gives CDR1 MNHEY, CDR2 SVGAGI. TCRdb's table, derived via immunoSEQ multiplex PCR, lists solely in-frame clones and lacks some. The repertoire holds 55,000 to 60,000 clones, with just over 90% as singletons. The source is a human donor in good health. Some clones in this sample may be carry-over from other donors' samples. The sample comprised PBMCs. V is TRBV6-5 and J is TRBJ1-2; D gene uncertain. The DNA of the CDR3 is TGTGCCAGCAGACAGCTTAACTATGGCTACACCTTC. Encoded protein: CASRQLNYGYTF.